This TCR beta chain was obtained from a study of cytomegalovirus exposure and HLA in healthy donors. Findings of the study overall: CMV serostatus was the only immune exposure information that was available. Across all donors, roughly uniform sequencing depth was an assumption of the presence/absence analyses. The likely origin of a cluster of highly shared sequence variants was a sequencing artifact. Most of the CMV-associated TCR beta chains (in a later analysis) appeared to be HLA-restricted.

As for this clone: Its specificity is unknown.

Germline assignment: CDR1 SGHAT and CDR2 FQNNGV. Germline trimming cut 7 bases from V and 3 bases from J; bases unmatched to any gene: 11. The CDR3 runs to 16 residues. PCR employed 60 Vbeta and 13 Jbeta primers. Repertoires were generated with immunoSEQ multiplex PCR, while TCRdb's copy carries only in-frame clones and drops some. The sample contains 150,000 or so clones, almost 80% of which appear only once. Sequencing was done on a sample of PBMCs. The rearrangement links TRBV11-2 to TRBJ2-5; 10 bases fit TRBD2. The TCR sequence derives from a man between 18 and 29 years old in good health and CMV-seropositive. The CDR3 region has the DNA TGTGCCAGCACCCAAAACGTTCTAGCGGGAGAAGAGACCCAGTACTTC. This encodes CASTQNVLAGEETQYF.